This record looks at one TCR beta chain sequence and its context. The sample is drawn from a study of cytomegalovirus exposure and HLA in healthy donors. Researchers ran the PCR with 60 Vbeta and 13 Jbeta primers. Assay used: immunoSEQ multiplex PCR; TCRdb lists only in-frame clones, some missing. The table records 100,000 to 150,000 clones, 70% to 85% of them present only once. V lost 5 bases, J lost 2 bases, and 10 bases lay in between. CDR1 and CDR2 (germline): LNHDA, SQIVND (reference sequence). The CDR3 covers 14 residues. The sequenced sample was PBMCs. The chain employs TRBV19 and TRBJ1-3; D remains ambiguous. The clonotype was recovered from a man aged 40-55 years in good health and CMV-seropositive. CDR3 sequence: CASSPLGAGNTIYF. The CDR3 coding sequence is TGTGCCAGTAGTCCCCTAGGTGCTGGAAACACCATATATTTT.